What follows are 19 T cell receptor beta chains derived from one specimen sequenced in a study of T cell changes during pregnancy in multiple sclerosis. TCRdb keeps only in-frame clones here, not all; method: immunoSEQ multiplex PCR. The sample has about 67,000 clones, 80% to 95% seen once. The sample here was peripheral blood, taken in the first trimester of pregnancy. The receptors shown here come from a female donor in good health, enrolled as a control in a pregnancy study.

The chain links TRBV10-3 to TRBJ2-3; 7 bases align to TRBD1. This CDR3 spans 15 amino acids. Germline lookup yields CDR1 ENHRY and CDR2 SYGVKD. With 6 bases clipped from V and 6 bases from J, the junction kept 12 bases outside the gene matches. The CDR3 region is CAISPRQGSSDTQYF. The CDR3 nucleotides are TGTGCCATCAGCCCTCGACAGGGTTCGTCGGATACGCAGTATTTT.

J is TRBJ1-4 and V is TRBV7-5. TRBV7-5 is a pseudogene. CDR3 length: 13 amino acids. This CDR3 reads CARSPRDSDLLFF. The CDR3, as DNA: TGTGCCAGAAGCCCCCGGGACTCCGACCTACTGTTTTTT.

J is TRBJ2-5 and V is TRBV28; 9 bases are a match to TRBD1. This CDR3 comprises 15 residues. The germline V gene encodes CDR1 MDHEN and CDR2 SYDVKM. Losses at the gene ends were 5 bases for V and 6 bases for J; bases not matched to a gene: 10. The DNA for the CDR3 is TGTGCCAGCAGTCTTCCGGGACAGGGAAGGAAGACCCAGTACTTC. Its protein product is CASSLPGQGRKTQYF.

This clone was observed once. The chain has TRBV4-1 and TRBJ1-5; no clear D gene. This CDR3 has 15 residues. Trimming shortened V by 1 base and J by 3 bases, and 10 bases separated the two germline ends. CDR1 is MGHRA and CDR2 is YSYEKL in the germline V gene. The CDR3 reads CASSQGHGPNQPQHF. In DNA, the CDR3 is TGCGCCAGCAGCCAAGGACACGGTCCCAATCAGCCCCAGCATTTT.

The chain carries TRBV19 and TRBJ1-5; 11 bases agree with TRBD1. Germline CDR1 LNHDA, CDR2 SQIVND (reference sequence). The CDR3 contains 16 residues. The J segment lost 1 base and the V segment lost 10 bases, leaving 9 bases of the junction unmatched. CDR3 coding DNA: TGTGCCACCAAGGGGGGACAGGGGGGAAGCAATCAGCCCCAGCATTTT. Translation: CATKGGQGGSNQPQHF.

The CDR3 sequence: CASSQSVFPQGQTQYF. CDR3 coding DNA: TGCGCCAGCAGCCAATCGGTATTCCCTCAGGGCCAGACCCAGTACTTC. The rearrangement uses TRBV4-1 and TRBJ2-5; weak D call: TRBD1 (5 bases). The CDR3 runs to 16 residues. Germline-derived CDR1 and CDR2 are MGHRA and YSYEKL. Between the trimmed V and J ends, which lost 2 bases and 6 bases, there was a span of 19 bases.

This clone has more than one count but fewer than ten. V is TRBV19 and J is TRBJ1-5, with 9 bases aligning to TRBD1. Trimming took 5 bases from V and 7 from J; bases not matched to a gene: 6. Germline V gene sequence: CDR1 LNHDA, CDR2 SQIVND (reference sequence). This CDR3 has 14 residues. This chain's CDR3 is CASSPGTGWQPQHF. Here the CDR3 DNA reads TGTGCCAGTAGTCCGGGGACAGGGTGGCAGCCCCAGCATTTT.

This chain uses TRBV28 with TRBJ2-7; 7 nucleotides align to TRBD2. The CDR3 has 13 residues. In germline, CDR1 is MDHEN, CDR2 SYDVKM. Germline trimming cut 3 bases from V and 4 bases from J; bases unmatched to any gene: 3. The CDR3 protein is CASSLELAYEQYF. In DNA, the CDR3 is TGTGCCAGCAGTTTGGAACTAGCGTACGAGCAGTACTTC.

V is TRBV4-2 and J is TRBJ2-3; maybe TRBD2 (7 bases). V was trimmed by 3 bases and J by 1 base, leaving 20 bases between them. The CDR3 loop spans 18 amino acids. Germline V gene data show CDR1 as LGHNA and CDR2 as YNFKEQ. This CDR3 is CASSQALGRGGRTDTQYF. In nucleotides, the CDR3 is TGTGCCAGCAGCCAGGCATTAGGAAGGGGGGGTCGCACAGATACGCAGTATTTT.

This chain links TRBV19 with TRBJ2-5; no reliable D call. Trimming left V 3 bases short and J 3 bases short, with 8 bases between. Looked up from germline, CDR1 is LNHDA and CDR2 is SQIVND (reference sequence). The CDR3 covers 13 residues. CDR3 sequence: CASSIFAEETQYF. The CDR3 nucleotides are TGTGCCAGTAGTATTTTCGCAGAAGAGACCCAGTACTTC.

The chain recombines TRBV30 with TRBJ2-3, with a possible D match to TRBD2 (7 bases). Per germline, CDR1 GTSNPN and CDR2 SVGIG (reference sequence). V was shortened by 2 bases and J by 6 bases, with 18 bases between the two germline ends. The CDR3 covers 15 residues. CDR3 loop: CAWSRGGLGRDTQYF. The CDR3 region has the DNA TGTGCCTGGAGTAGGGGGGGTCTCGGGAGGGATACGCAGTATTTT.

The rearrangement links TRBV2 to TRBJ2-6, with 11 positions matching TRBD1. The CDR3 sequence is 16 residues long. CDR1 and CDR2 from the germline V gene are SNHLY and FYNNEI. The V gene end was trimmed by 8 bases and the J gene end by 1 base; junction bases not matched to a gene: 4. The CDR3 protein is CASWTGGPSGANVLTF. CDR3 DNA: TGTGCCAGCTGGACAGGGGGCCCATCTGGGGCCAACGTCCTGACTTTC.

The chain joins TRBV5-4 to TRBJ1-5; 9 bases map to TRBD1. The CDR3 runs 15 residues. Losses at the gene ends were 4 bases for V and 4 bases for J; bases not matched to a gene: 6. Germline CDR1 SGHNT, CDR2 YYREEE (reference sequence). As DNA, the CDR3 is TGTGCCAGCAGCCTCGGGACAGGGAAAAATCAGCCCCAGCATTTT. Its protein is CASSLGTGKNQPQHF.

The CDR3 loop reads CASSEAAPSRGRPSYEQYF. In DNA form, the CDR3 reads TGTGCCAGCAGTGAAGCGGCTCCTAGTCGGGGTAGGCCCTCCTACGAGCAGTACTTC. V gene TRBV2 combines with J gene TRBJ2-7; possibly TRBD2 for D (5 bases). V was trimmed by 0 bases and J by 0 bases, leaving 21 bases between them. Germline CDR1 is SNHLY and CDR2 is FYNNEI. The CDR3 spans 19 residues.

The V call is TRBV5-5, the J call TRBJ2-1, with D hard to call. The V end was cut by 4 bases, the J end by 2 bases, with 13 bases between. The CDR3 sequence is 15 residues long. From germline, CDR1 is SGHKS and CDR2 YYEKEE (reference sequence). The CDR3 DNA reads as TGTGCCAGCAGCACGAACATCTCCACCTACAATGAGCAGTTCTTC. It encodes CASSTNISTYNEQFF.

The chain is built from TRBV2 and TRBJ1-4; 12 bases are shared with TRBD1. J was trimmed by 8 bases and V by 6 bases; bases with no gene match: 4. The germline gives CDR1 SNHLY, CDR2 FYNNEI. The CDR3 totals 14 residues. CDR3 DNA sequence: TGTGCCAGCAGGGGGGACAGGGGGCGAGAAAAACTGTTTTTT. Translation: CASRGDRGREKLFF.

The chain has TRBV28 and TRBJ1-2; TRBD1 aligns across 10 bases. Trimming cost V 2 bases and J 5 bases; bases outside gene matches: 8. CDR1 and CDR2 (germline): MDHEN, SYDVKM. This CDR3 is built from 16 residues. Written as DNA, the CDR3 is TGTGCCAGCAGTTTAGGGCGGGGACAGGGGAAGTATGGCTACACCTTC. Its translation: CASSLGRGQGKYGYTF.

This sequence joins TRBV7-2 and TRBJ2-3; TRBD1 matches 8 bases. The length of the CDR3 is 16 residues. Germline V gene lookup returns CDR1 SGHTA and CDR2 FQGNSA. V lost 1 base and J lost 1; bases outside the gene matches: 4. The CDR3 DNA reads as TGTGCCAGCAGCTTAGGGGCAGGGGGCGGCACAGATACGCAGTATTTT. It codes for CASSLGAGGGTDTQYF.

The chain employs TRBV23-1 and TRBJ1-2; 8 bases line up with TRBD1. TRBV23-1 belongs to the ORF category, with a function that is uncertain. CDR3 length: 15 residues. Trimming removed 3 bases from V and 3 bases from J; junction bases left unmatched: 6. CDR3 region: CASSQPGGLHYGYTF. DNA for the CDR3: TGCGCCAGCAGTCAGCCAGGGGGCCTCCACTATGGCTACACCTTC.